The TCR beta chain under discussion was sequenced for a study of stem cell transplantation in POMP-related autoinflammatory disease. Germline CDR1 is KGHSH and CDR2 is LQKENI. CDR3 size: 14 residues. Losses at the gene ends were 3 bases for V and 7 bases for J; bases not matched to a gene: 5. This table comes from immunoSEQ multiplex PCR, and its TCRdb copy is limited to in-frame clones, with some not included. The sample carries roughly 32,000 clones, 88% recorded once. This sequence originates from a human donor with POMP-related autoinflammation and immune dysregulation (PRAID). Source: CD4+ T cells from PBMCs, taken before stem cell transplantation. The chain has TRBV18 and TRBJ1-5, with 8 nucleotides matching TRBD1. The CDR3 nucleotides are TGTGCCAGCTCACCGGAACAGGGGGACCAGCCCCAGCATTTT. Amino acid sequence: CASSPEQGDQPQHF.